This is a list of T cell receptor beta chains from one sample in a study of blood T cell repertoires in COVID-19. TCRdb keeps only in-frame clones here, not all; method: immunoSEQ multiplex PCR. The sample shows nearly 55,000 clones, around 80% of them seen only once. Source material: peripheral blood. The receptors derive from a human donor with active or convalescent COVID-19. The donor label of this sample is uncertain. Each CDR3 is given with its conserved first and last residue. A D gene is named only where the DNA matches it firmly. Not all rows give a size; the values are once, few, many and, for expanded clones, a class.

V	D	J	size	length	CDR3	DNA
TRBV28	TRBD1	TRBJ2-5	-	17	CASNELNRGHLTETQYF	TGTGCCAGCAATGAATTGAACAGGGGGCACTTAACGGAGACCCAGTACTTC
TRBV28	-	TRBJ2-5	-	16	CASSPFGGLGRETQYF	TGTGCCAGCAGTCCCTTCGGGGGGCTAGGACGGGAGACCCAGTACTTC
TRBV7-8	TRBD2	TRBJ2-1	once	19	CASSSRTSGASGRVGEQFF	TGTGCCAGCAGCTCGCGGACCTCGGGGGCTAGCGGGAGGGTCGGTGAGCAGTTCTTC
TRBV27	-	TRBJ2-2	-	13	CASSLGGTGELFF	TGTGCCAGCAGTTTGGGAGGAACCGGGGAGCTGTTTTTT
TRBV6-5	-	TRBJ1-5	-	13	CASSTGYNQPQHF	TGTGCCAGCAGTACAGGGTACAATCAGCCCCAGCATTTT
TRBV5-1	TRBD1	TRBJ1-1	-	15	CASSYGTGGNTEAFF	TGCGCCAGCAGCTACGGGACAGGGGGAAACACTGAAGCTTTCTTT
TRBV7-2	-	TRBJ2-2	-	13	CASSSTLGGELFF	TGTGCCAGCAGCTCCACCCTAGGCGGGGAGCTGTTTTTT
TRBV6-6	TRBD1	TRBJ1-5	-	14	CASKTGARNQPQHF	TGTGCCAGCAAGACAGGGGCTAGAAATCAGCCCCAGCATTTT
TRBV9	-	TRBJ2-5	-	14	CASSVAGGVETQYF	TGTGCCAGCAGCGTAGCTGGAGGGGTGGAGACCCAGTACTTC
TRBV10-3	TRBD1	TRBJ2-5	-	14	CAIRAGQGWETQYF	TGTGCCATCAGGGCGGGACAGGGATGGGAGACCCAGTACTTC
TRBV9	TRBD2	TRBJ2-1	-	16	CASSVIAGGKHNEQFF	TGTGCCAGCAGCGTCATAGCGGGAGGGAAACACAATGAGCAGTTCTTC
TRBV6-1	-	TRBJ1-5	-	13	CASSEIGDQPQHF	TGTGCCAGCAGTGAAATAGGGGATCAGCCCCAGCATTTT
TRBV19	TRBD2	TRBJ2-1	few	14	CASRGQGLGNEQFF	TGTGCCAGTAGAGGTCAGGGACTAGGCAATGAGCAGTTCTTC
TRBV14	-	TRBJ2-3	-	15	CASSRVGAWADTQYF	TGTGCCAGCAGCCGAGTGGGGGCTTGGGCAGATACGCAGTATTTT
TRBV7-3	-	TRBJ1-2	-	13	CASSFDKAYGYTF	TGTGCCAGCAGCTTCGACAAGGCCTATGGCTACACCTTC
TRBV5-1	-	TRBJ1-2	-	13	CASSDAGDYGYTF	TGCGCCAGCAGCGACGCAGGGGACTATGGCTACACCTTC
TRBV2	-	TRBJ2-7	many	12	CASSREGYEQYF	TGTGCCAGCAGTCGGGAAGGGTACGAGCAGTACTTC
TRBV28	-	TRBJ1-4	-	13	CASKPQGNEKLFF	TGTGCCAGCAAGCCACAGGGAAATGAAAAACTGTTTTTT
TRBV2	-	TRBJ1-1	-	14	CASRGRAGETEAFF	TGTGCCAGCAGAGGACGGGCCGGGGAAACTGAAGCTTTCTTT
TRBV7-3	-	TRBJ2-7	-	13	CASSQNARGQQYF	TGTGCCAGCAGCCAAAACGCCAGAGGTCAGCAGTACTTC
TRBV11-1	-	TRBJ1-1	-	15	CASSWKGLRNTEAFF	TGTGCCAGCAGCTGGAAGGGGTTAAGAAACACTGAAGCTTTCTTT
TRBV6-1	-	TRBJ2-3	-	16	CASSEGSLGGTDTQYF	TGTGCCAGCAGTGAAGGGAGTTTAGGTGGGACAGATACGCAGTATTTT
TRBV10-3	TRBD1	TRBJ2-1	-	13	CAISEPLSGQEFF	TGTGCCATCAGTGAGCCCCTCTCGGGACAGGAGTTCTTC
TRBV19	TRBD1	TRBJ1-3	-	15	CASSTQGAGGNTIYF	TGTGCCAGTAGTACACAGGGGGCTGGTGGAAACACCATATATTTT
TRBV5-1	TRBD1	TRBJ2-2	-	14	CASSTGQGTGELFF	TGCGCCAGCAGCACTGGACAGGGGACGGGGGAGCTGTTTTTT
TRBV4-2	TRBD2	TRBJ2-3	-	16	CASSDRTSGSTDTQYF	TGTGCCAGCAGCGACCGGACTAGCGGGAGCACAGATACGCAGTATTTT
TRBV7-3	TRBD1	TRBJ2-2	once	15	CASSKDRGNTGELFF	TGTGCCAGCAGTAAGGACAGGGGGAACACCGGGGAGCTGTTTTTT
TRBV5-4	TRBD1	TRBJ1-2	-	14	CASSPQGTDYGYTF	TGTGCCAGCAGCCCACAGGGGACTGACTATGGCTACACCTTC
TRBV2	-	TRBJ1-1	-	15	CASSYLLRVGTEAFF	TGTGCCAGCAGTTACCTCCTCAGGGTGGGTACTGAAGCTTTCTTT
TRBV11-2	TRBD1	TRBJ1-3	once	18	CASSLPFPPTGSGNTIYF	TGTGCCAGCAGCTTACCTTTCCCACCGACAGGGTCTGGAAACACCATATATTTT
TRBV7-3	-	TRBJ2-5	-	15	CASSLQRGAQETQYF	TGTGCCAGCAGCTTACAGCGAGGAGCCCAAGAGACCCAGTACTTC
TRBV10-3	-	TRBJ2-1	-	13	CAISETTGDEQFF	TGTGCCATCAGTGAGACCACGGGGGATGAGCAGTTCTTC
TRBV19	-	TRBJ1-5	-	11	CASIGNQPQHF	TGTGCCAGTATCGGCAATCAGCCCCAGCATTTT
TRBV19	-	TRBJ1-6	-	14	CASSLGDRISPLHF	TGTGCCAGTAGTTTAGGAGACAGAATTTCACCCCTCCACTTT
TRBV19	-	TRBJ1-1	once	12	CASRPTGLGAFF	TGTGCCAGTAGGCCGACAGGTTTGGGGGCTTTCTTT
TRBV4-3	TRBD2	TRBJ2-1	once	15	CASSQDSGAYNEQFF	TGCGCCAGCAGCCAAGATAGCGGGGCCTACAATGAGCAGTTCTTC
TRBV11-3	-	TRBJ2-7	-	11	CASSLTYEQYF	TGTGCCAGCAGCTTAACATACGAGCAGTACTTC
TRBV24-1	TRBD1	TRBJ1-5	-	17	CATSDSGRQGLNQPQHF	TGTGCCACCAGTGACTCGGGTCGACAGGGATTAAATCAGCCCCAGCATTTT
TRBV4-1	-	TRBJ2-6	-	16	CASSPLGGPGANVLTF	TGCGCCAGCAGCCCTTTGGGGGGGCCTGGGGCCAACGTCCTGACTTTC
TRBV7-2	TRBD1	TRBJ2-7	-	16	CASSLVVQDRGDEQYF	TGTGCCAGCAGCTTGGTAGTACAGGACAGGGGCGACGAGCAGTACTTC
TRBV5-4	-	TRBJ2-1	-	13	CASSPLAYNEQFF	TGTGCCAGCAGCCCGCTGGCATACAATGAGCAGTTCTTC
TRBV4-2	-	TRBJ1-3	-	17	CASSQDGRGPDGNTIYF	TGTGCCAGCAGCCAAGATGGGAGAGGGCCAGATGGAAACACCATATATTTT
TRBV5-1	TRBD1	TRBJ2-5	-	13	CASSPQGQETQYF	TGCGCCAGCAGCCCACAGGGGCAAGAGACCCAGTACTTC
TRBV19	TRBD1	TRBJ2-2	-	16	CASSIRQGADTGELFF	TGTGCCAGTAGTATACGTCAGGGGGCGGACACCGGGGAGCTGTTTTTT
TRBV7-3	TRBD1	TRBJ1-2	-	13	CASSPGTGRGYTF	TGTGCCAGCAGCCCTGGGACAGGGCGAGGCTACACCTTC
TRBV4-2	-	TRBJ2-1	-	13	CASSQDAAREQFF	TGTGCCAGCAGCCAAGATGCGGCTCGTGAGCAGTTCTTC
TRBV7-3	TRBD2	TRBJ2-7	-	16	CASSPGLAGGWDEQYF	TGTGCCAGCAGCCCCGGACTAGCGGGAGGTTGGGACGAGCAGTACTTC
TRBV25-1	-	TRBJ2-1	-	15	CASSAPGASYNEQFF	TGTGCCAGCAGTGCCCCAGGCGCCTCCTACAATGAGCAGTTCTTC
TRBV7-8	-	TRBJ2-1	-	16	CASSLGGTPSYNEQFF	TGTGCCAGCAGCTTAGGCGGGACTCCTTCCTACAATGAGCAGTTCTTC
TRBV5-5	TRBD2	TRBJ2-1	-	16	CASSLGGSGRYNEQFF	TGTGCCAGCAGCCTGGGCGGTAGCGGGAGGTACAATGAGCAGTTCTTC
TRBV11-2	-	TRBJ2-2	-	15	CASSFVTGNTGELFF	TGTGCCAGCAGCTTTGTAACGGGGAACACCGGGGAGCTGTTTTTT
TRBV28	-	TRBJ1-1	-	14	CASRGGVGHLEAFF	TGTGCCAGCAGGGGGGGGGTAGGACACCTTGAAGCTTTCTTT
TRBV29-1	TRBD2	TRBJ2-5	-	15	CSAPRDAGAWETQYF	TGCAGCGCCCCCCGAGACGCGGGAGCATGGGAGACCCAGTACTTC
TRBV10-1	TRBD1	TRBJ1-2	-	13	CASIQGQGYGYTF	TGCGCCAGCATACAAGGACAGGGCTATGGCTACACCTTC